This T cell receptor (beta chain) is from a study of cytomegalovirus exposure and HLA in healthy donors. General study results and limits: Later analysis showed TCR association rates varying by HLA locus, highest for DRB1 and lowest for HLA-C.

The PCR contained 60 Vbeta and 13 Jbeta primers. How the authors handled the data: Unique TCR beta chains numbered 60 million to 100 million in a later analysis, with about 11 million shared. This table comes from immunoSEQ multiplex PCR, and its TCRdb copy is limited to in-frame clones, with some not included. V and J calls plus clone size are reproduced from that table; the DNA served to infer D and trimming. Here the sample table reports approximately 170,000 clones. A word on this clone: Antigen: not known.

Germline assignment: CDR1 SEHNR and CDR2 FQNEAQ (reference sequence). Trimming took 6 bases from V and 3 from J, leaving 14 bases between them. The length of the CDR3 is 14 residues. This TCR derives from a woman between 18 and 30 years old in good health and CMV-seropositive. The gene calls are TRBV7-9 and TRBJ1-1; D is perhaps TRBD1 (6 bases). Input material: PBMCs. In nucleotides, the CDR3 is TGTGCCAGCAGACCTAACAGGGTCGACACTGAAGCTTTCTTT. This codes for CASRPNRVDTEAFF.